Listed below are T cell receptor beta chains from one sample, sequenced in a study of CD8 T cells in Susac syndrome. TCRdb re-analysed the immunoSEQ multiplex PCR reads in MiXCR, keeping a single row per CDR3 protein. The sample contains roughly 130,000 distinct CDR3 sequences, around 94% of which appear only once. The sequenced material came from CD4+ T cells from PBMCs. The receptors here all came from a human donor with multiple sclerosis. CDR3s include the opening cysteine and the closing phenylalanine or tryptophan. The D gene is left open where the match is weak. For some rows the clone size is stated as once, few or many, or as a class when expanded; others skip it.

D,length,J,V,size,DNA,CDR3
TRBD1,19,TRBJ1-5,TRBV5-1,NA,TGCGCCAGCAGCCCCCGCCCCGGACAGGGGGCATTGAGCAATCAGCCCCAGCATTTT,CASSPRPGQGALSNQPQHF
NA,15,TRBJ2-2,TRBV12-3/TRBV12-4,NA,TGTGCCAGCAGTTTGGGGACGACGAACACCGGGGAGCTGTTTTTT,CASSLGTTNTGELFF
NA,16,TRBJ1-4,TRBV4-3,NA,TGCGCCAGCAGCCGGAGACTCCCTCCAACTAATGAAAAACTGTTTTTT,CASSRRLPPTNEKLFF
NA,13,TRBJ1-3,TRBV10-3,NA,TGTGCCATCGCAGGGAGCTCTGGAAACACCATATATTTT,CAIAGSSGNTIYF
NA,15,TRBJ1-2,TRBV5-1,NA,TGCGCCAGCAGCTTGGGTGGGGGGCTCGACTATGGCTACACCTTC,CASSLGGGLDYGYTF
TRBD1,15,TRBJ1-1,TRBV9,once,TGTGCCAGCAGCGGCCAGGGGGCTGGTCGCACTGAAGCTTTCTTT,CASSGQGAGRTEAFF
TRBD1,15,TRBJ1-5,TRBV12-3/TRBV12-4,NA,TGTGCCAGCAGTGTCGCAGGGGGCGCGGGATCACCCCAGCATTTT,CASSVAGGAGSPQHF
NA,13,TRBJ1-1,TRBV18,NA,TGTGCCAGCTCAGCGGCGGGGCTCGATGAAGCTTTCTTT,CASSAAGLDEAFF
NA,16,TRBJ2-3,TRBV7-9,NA,TGTGCCAGCAGCTTACACGGGAAAGGTAACCCAGATACGCAGTATTTT,CASSLHGKGNPDTQYF
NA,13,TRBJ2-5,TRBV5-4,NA,TGTGCCAGCAGCCCAGACCCAAAAGAGACCCAGTACTTC,CASSPDPKETQYF
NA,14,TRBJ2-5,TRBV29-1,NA,TGCAGCGTTGAAGAAGGGACCGGGCGCAGGGCCCAGTACTTC,CSVEEGTGRRAQYF
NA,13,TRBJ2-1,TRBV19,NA,TGTGCCAGTAGTATCGGGCTAGTCGGTGAGCAGTTCTTC,CASSIGLVGEQFF
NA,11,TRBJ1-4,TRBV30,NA,TGTGCCTGGGGGATTAATGAAAAACTGTTTTTT,CAWGINEKLFF
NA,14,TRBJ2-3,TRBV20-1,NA,TGCAGTGCTAGAAGGGTTTGGGGGACAGATACGCAGTATTTT,CSARRVWGTDTQYF
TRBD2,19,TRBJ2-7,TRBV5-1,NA,TGCGCCAGCAGCGGAAGCGGACTAGCGGGAGGACTTACCTACTACGAGCAGTACTTC,CASSGSGLAGGLTYYEQYF
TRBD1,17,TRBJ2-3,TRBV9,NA,TGTGCCAGCAGCTTTAGGGTGGGGACAGGCGGCACAGATACGCAGTATTTT,CASSFRVGTGGTDTQYF
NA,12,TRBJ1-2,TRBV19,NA,TGTGCGACCTCCAGGGAGACGGATGGCTACACCTTC,CATSRETDGYTF
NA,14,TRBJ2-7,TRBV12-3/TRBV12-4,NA,TGTGCCAGCAGTTTCTCCGGGACGGCTTTCGGGCAGTACTTC,CASSFSGTAFGQYF
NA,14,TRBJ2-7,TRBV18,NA,TGTGCCAGCTCACCGTCGAGAGAAACTAGAAGAGAGTACTTC,CASSPSRETRREYF
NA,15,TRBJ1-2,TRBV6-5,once,TGTGCCAGCAGTTACGGGGGACCCCGGGGATATGGCTACACCTTC,CASSYGGPRGYGYTF
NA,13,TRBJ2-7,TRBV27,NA,TGTGCCAGCAGTTTCGGAGGGCCTAGGGAGCAGTACTTC,CASSFGGPREQYF
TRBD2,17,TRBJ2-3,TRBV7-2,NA,TGTGCCAGCAGCGGTACCCCCGGGACTACTCACACAGATACGCAGTATTTT,CASSGTPGTTHTDTQYF
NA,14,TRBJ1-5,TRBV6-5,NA,TGTGCCAGCAGACCCTCCGGACGGGCTCAGCCCCAGCATTTT,CASRPSGRAQPQHF
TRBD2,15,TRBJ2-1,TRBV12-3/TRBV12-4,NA,TGTGCCAGCAGTTTAGAACTAGCGGGCTACAATGAGCAGTTCTTC,CASSLELAGYNEQFF
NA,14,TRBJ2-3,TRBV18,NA,TGTGCCAGCTCACGATCCCCCTCTACAGATACGCAGTATTTT,CASSRSPSTDTQYF
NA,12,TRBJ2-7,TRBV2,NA,TGTGCCAGCAAGTACAACTCCTACGAGCAGTACTTC,CASKYNSYEQYF
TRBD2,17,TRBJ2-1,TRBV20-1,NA,TGCAGTGCTAGAGACCTGAAAACTAGCGGGAGGGTTTATGAGCAGTTCTTC,CSARDLKTSGRVYEQFF
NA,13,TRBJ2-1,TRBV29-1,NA,TGCAGCGTTGAGCTGACCCTCTACAATGAGCAGTTCTTC,CSVELTLYNEQFF
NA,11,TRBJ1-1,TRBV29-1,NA,TGCAGCGTTGTTAGTGTCACCTCAGCTTTCTTT,CSVVSVTSAFF
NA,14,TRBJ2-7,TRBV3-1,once,TGTGCCAGCAGCCAAGATTTCGGGCTCTACGAGCAGTACTTC,CASSQDFGLYEQYF
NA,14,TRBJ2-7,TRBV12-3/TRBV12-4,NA,TGTGCCAGCAGTATGACAGAGGGGATGAACGAGCAGTACTTC,CASSMTEGMNEQYF
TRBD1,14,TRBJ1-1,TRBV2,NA,TGTGCCAGCAAGGGAGGGACAGTGAACACTGAAGCTTTCTTT,CASKGGTVNTEAFF
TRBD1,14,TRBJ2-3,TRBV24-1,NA,TGTGCCACCAGTGAGGGACAGGGCACAGATACGCAGTATTTT,CATSEGQGTDTQYF
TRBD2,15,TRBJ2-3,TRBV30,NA,TGTGCCTGGCTCGGCGGGAGTAGCGGCACAGATACGCAGTATTTT,CAWLGGSSGTDTQYF
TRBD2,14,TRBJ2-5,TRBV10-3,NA,TGTGCCATCAGTGGACTAGCGGGGGGAGAGACCCAGTACTTC,CAISGLAGGETQYF
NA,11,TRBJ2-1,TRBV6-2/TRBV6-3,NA,TGTGCCAGCAGTTTAGGCGCTGAGCAGTTCTTC,CASSLGAEQFF
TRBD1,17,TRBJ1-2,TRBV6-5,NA,TGTGCCAGCAGTAACCACGGGACAGTTGGAGTTGTCTATGGCTACACCTTC,CASSNHGTVGVVYGYTF
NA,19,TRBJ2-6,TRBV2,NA,TGTGCCAGCAGTGAAGCGCGCGGCGGGATGGGCTCTGGGGCCAACGTCCTGACTTTC,CASSEARGGMGSGANVLTF
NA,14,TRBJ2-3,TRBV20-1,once,TGCAGTGCTAGAGGTCGGAGTCCGGCAGATACGCAGTATTTT,CSARGRSPADTQYF
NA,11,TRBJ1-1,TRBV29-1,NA,TGCAGCGTTGATCAGGGAAGCGAAGCTTTCTTT,CSVDQGSEAFF
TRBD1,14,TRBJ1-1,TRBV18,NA,TGTGCCAGCTCTCCGGGACAGGCGAACACTGAAGCTTTCTTT,CASSPGQANTEAFF